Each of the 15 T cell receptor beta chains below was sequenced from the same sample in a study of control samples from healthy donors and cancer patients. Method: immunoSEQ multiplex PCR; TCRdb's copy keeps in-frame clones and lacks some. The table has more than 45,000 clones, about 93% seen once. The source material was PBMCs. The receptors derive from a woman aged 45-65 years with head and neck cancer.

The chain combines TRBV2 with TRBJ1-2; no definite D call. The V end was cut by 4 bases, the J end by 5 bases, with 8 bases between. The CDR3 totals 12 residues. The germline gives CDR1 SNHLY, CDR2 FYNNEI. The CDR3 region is CASSGGKYGYTF. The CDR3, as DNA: TGTGCCAGCAGTGGAGGGAAGTATGGCTACACCTTC.

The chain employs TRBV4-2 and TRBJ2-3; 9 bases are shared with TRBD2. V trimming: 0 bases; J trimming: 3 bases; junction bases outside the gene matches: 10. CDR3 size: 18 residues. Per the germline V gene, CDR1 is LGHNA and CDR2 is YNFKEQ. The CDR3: CASSQDMAGGPGTDTQYF. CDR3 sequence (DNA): TGTGCCAGCAGCCAAGATATGGCGGGGGGGCCAGGAACAGATACGCAGTATTTT.

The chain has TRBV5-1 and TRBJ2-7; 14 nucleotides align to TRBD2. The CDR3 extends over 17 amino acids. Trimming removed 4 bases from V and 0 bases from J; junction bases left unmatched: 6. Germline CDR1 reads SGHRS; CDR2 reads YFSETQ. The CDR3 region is CASSGGLAGGPSYEQYF. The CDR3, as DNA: TGCGCCAGCAGCGGAGGACTAGCGGGAGGTCCCTCCTACGAGCAGTACTTC.

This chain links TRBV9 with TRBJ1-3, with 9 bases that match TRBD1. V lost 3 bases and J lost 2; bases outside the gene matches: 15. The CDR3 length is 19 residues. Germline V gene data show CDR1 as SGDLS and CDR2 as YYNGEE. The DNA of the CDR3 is TGTGCCAGCAGCGGGTCCCGGACAGGGGATCTAAAGCCTGGAAACACCATATATTTT. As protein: CASSGSRTGDLKPGNTIYF.

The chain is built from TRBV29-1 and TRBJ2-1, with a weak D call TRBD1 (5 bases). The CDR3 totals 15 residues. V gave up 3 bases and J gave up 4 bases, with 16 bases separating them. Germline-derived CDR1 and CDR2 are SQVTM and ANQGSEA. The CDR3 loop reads CSVDDPRQNYNEQFF. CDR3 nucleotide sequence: TGCAGCGTTGATGATCCGCGACAGAATTACAATGAGCAGTTCTTC.

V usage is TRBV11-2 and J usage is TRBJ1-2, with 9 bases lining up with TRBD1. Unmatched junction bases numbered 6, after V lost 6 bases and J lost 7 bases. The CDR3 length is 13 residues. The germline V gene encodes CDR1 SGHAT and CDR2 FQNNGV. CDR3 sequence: CASRPGQGFGYTF. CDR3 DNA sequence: TGTGCCAGCAGACCGGGACAGGGATTTGGCTACACCTTC.

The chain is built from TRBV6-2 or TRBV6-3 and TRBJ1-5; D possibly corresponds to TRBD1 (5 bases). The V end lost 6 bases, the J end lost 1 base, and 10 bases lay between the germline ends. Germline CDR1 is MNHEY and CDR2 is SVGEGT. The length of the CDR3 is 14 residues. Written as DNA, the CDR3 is TGTGCCAGCAGCCGATCAGGGAGCAATCAGCCCCAGCATTTT. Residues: CASSRSGSNQPQHF.

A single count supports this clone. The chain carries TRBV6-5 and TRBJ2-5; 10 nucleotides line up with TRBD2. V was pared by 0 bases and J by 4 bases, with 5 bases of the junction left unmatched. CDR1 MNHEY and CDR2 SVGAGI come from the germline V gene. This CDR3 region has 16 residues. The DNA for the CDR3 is TGTGCCAGCAGTTACTCAAGCGGGGGGGATGTAGAGACCCAGTACTTC. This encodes CASSYSSGGDVETQYF.

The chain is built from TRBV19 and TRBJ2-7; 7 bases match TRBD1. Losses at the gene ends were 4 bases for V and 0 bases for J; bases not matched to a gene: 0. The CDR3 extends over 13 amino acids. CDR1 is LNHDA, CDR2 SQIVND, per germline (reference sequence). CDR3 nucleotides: TGTGCCAGTAGTAGGGACAGCTCCTACGAGCAGTACTTC. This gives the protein CASSRDSSYEQYF.

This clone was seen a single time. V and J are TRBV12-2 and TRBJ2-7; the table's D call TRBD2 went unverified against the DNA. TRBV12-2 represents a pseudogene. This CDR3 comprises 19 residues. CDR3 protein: CASRLVPLASGTSEYEQYF. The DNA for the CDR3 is TGTGCAAGTCGCTTAGTACCCCTGGCTAGCGGGACCTCTGAATACGAGCAGTACTTC.

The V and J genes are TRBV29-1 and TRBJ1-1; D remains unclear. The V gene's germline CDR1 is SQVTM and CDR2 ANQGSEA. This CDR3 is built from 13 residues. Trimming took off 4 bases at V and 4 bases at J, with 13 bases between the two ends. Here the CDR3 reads CSVGHSRRTEAFF. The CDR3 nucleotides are TGCAGCGTTGGGCACTCGAGGCGCACTGAAGCTTTCTTT.

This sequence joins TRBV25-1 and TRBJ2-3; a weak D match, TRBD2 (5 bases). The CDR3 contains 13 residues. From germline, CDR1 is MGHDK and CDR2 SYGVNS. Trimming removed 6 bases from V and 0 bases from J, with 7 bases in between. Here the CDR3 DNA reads TGTGCCAGCAGACGCGGGAGCACAGATACGCAGTATTTT. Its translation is CASRRGSTDTQYF.

Here the CDR3 reads CASSLPGPAKNIQYF. Here the CDR3 DNA reads TGTGCCAGCTCCCTCCCAGGACCCGCCAAAAACATTCAGTACTTC. This chain joins TRBV18 and TRBJ2-4; D is unclear. Germline V gene sequence: CDR1 KGHSH, CDR2 LQKENI. The CDR3 covers 15 residues. V was shortened by 6 bases and J by 1 base, with 13 bases between the two germline ends.

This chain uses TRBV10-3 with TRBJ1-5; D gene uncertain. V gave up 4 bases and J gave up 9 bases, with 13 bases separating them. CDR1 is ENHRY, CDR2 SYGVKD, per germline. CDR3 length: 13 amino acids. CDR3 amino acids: CAISGSDGGPQHF. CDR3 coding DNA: TGTGCCATCAGTGGCTCGGACGGTGGGCCCCAGCATTTT.

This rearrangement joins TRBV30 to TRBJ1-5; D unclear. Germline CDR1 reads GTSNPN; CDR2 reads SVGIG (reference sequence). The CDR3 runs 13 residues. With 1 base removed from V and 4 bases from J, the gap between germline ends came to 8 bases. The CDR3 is CAWSDSNNQPQHF. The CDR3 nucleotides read TGTGCCTGGAGTGACAGTAATAATCAGCCCCAGCATTTT.